This TCR beta chain emerged from a study of T cells in Graves' hyperthyroidism and ophthalmopathy. This clonotype appeared a single time. A much larger clonotype is one base distant, so this may be a read error. RNA transcripts yielded amplified TCR beta CDR3 regions. The HTBI set primed first-round TCR CDR3 RT-PCR. Via MiXCR, TCRdb re-called the multiplex PCR reads, giving one row per CDR3 protein. The top ten hold around 8.1% of the sample, which has fewer than 800,000 distinct CDR3 sequences, less than 20% seen once. The CDR3 runs 15 residues. Germline values: CDR1 MNHEY, CDR2 SMNVEV (reference sequence).

This chain connects TRBV27 to TRBJ1-1; D gene unclear. Specimen: blood. The TCR originated in a young man with Graves' hyperthyroidism. CDR3 region: CASSTYRPGSTVAFF. CDR3 nucleotides: TGTGCCAGCAGTACGTACCGACCGGGGAGCACTGTAGCTTTCTTT.